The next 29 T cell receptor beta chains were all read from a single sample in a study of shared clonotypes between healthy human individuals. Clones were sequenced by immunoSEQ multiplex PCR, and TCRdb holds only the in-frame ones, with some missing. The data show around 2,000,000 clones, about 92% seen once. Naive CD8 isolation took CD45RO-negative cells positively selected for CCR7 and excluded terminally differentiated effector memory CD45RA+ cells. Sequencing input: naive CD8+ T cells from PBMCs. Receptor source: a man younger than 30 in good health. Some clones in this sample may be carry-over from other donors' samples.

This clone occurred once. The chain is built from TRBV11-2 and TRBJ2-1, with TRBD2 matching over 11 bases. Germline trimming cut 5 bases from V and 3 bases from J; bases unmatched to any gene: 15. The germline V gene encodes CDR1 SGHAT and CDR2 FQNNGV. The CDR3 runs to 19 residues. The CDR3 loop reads CASSPVRIAGGPIYNEQFF. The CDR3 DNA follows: TGTGCCAGCAGCCCCGTAAGGATAGCGGGAGGGCCTATCTACAATGAGCAGTTCTTC.

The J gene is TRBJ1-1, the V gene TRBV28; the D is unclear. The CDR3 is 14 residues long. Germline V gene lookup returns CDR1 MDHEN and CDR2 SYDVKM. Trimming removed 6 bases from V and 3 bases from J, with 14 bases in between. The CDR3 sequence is CASRHLSGDTEAFF. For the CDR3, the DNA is TGTGCCAGCAGACACCTCTCCGGGGACACTGAAGCTTTCTTT. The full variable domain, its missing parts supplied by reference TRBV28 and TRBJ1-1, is DVKVTQSSRYLVKRTGEKVFLECVQDMDHENMFWYRQDPGLGLRLIYFSYDVKMKEKGDIPEGYSVSREKKERFSLILESASTNQTSMYLCASRHLSGDTEAFFGQGTRLTVV.

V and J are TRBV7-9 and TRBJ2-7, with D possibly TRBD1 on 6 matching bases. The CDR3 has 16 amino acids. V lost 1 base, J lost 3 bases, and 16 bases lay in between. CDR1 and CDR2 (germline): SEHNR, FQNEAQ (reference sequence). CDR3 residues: CASSLVPTGHHYEQYF. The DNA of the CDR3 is TGTGCCAGCAGCTTAGTCCCGACGGGACACCACTACGAGCAGTACTTC.

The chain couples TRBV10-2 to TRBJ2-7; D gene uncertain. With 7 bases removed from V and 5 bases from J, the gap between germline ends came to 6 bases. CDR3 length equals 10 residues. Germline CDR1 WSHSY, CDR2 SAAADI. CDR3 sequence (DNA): TGCGCCAGCATCGGAAACGAGCAGTACTTC. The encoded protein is CASIGNEQYF.

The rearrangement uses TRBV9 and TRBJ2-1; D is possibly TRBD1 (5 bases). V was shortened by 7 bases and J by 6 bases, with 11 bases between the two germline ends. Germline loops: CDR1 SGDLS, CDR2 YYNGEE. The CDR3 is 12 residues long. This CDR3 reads CASGQGGNEQFF. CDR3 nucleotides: TGTGCCAGCGGGCAGGGCGGCAATGAGCAGTTCTTC.

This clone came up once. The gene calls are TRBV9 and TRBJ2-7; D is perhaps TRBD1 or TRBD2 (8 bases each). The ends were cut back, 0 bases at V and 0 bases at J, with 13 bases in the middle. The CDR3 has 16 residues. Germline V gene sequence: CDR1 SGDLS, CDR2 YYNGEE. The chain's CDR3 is CASSVGQGTSSYEQYF. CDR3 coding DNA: TGTGCCAGCAGCGTAGGACAGGGGACTAGCTCCTACGAGCAGTACTTC.

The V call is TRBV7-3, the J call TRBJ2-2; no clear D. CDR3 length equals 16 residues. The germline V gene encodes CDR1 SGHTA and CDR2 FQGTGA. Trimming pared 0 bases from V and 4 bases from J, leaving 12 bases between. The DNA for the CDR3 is TGTGCCAGCAGCTTAACGGATGGGTTGGCCACCGGGGAGCTGTTTTTT. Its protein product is CASSLTDGLATGELFF.

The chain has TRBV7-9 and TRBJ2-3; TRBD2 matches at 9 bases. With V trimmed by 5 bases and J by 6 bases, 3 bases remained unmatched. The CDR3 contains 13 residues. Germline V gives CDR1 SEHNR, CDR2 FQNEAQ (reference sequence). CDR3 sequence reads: CASSRTSADTQYF. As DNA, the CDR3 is TGTGCCAGCAGCCGGACTAGCGCCGATACGCAGTATTTT.

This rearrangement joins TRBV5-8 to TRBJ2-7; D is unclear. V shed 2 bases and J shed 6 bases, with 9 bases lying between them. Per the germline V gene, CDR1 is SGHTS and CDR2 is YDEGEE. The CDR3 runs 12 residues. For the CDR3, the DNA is TGTGCCAGCAGCTTCATCATGGGCGAGCAGTACTTC. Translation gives CASSFIMGEQYF. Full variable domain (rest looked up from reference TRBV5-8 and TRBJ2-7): EAGVTQSPTHLIKTRGQQATLRCSPISGHTSVYWYQQALGLGLQFLLWYDEGEERNRGNFPPRFSGRQFPNYSSELNVNALELEDSALYLCASSFIMGEQYFGPGTRLTVT.

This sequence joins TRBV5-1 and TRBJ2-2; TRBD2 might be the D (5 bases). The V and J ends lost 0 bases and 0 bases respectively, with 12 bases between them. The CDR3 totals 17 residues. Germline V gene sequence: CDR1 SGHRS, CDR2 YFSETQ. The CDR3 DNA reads TGCGCCAGCAGCTTGGCCGGAGGATACGCGAACACCGGGGAGCTGTTTTTT. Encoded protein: CASSLAGGYANTGELFF.

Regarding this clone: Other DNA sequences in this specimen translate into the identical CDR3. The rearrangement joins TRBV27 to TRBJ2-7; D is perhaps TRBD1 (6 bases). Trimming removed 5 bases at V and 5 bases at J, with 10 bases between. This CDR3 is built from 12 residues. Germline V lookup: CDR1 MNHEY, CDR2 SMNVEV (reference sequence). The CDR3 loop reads CASSPGQHEQYF. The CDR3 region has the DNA TGTGCCAGCAGTCCGGGACAACACGAGCAGTACTTC.

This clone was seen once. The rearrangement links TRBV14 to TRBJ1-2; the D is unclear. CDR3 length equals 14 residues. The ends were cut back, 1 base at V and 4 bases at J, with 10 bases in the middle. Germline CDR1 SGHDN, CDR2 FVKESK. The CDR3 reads CASSQAGGSYGYTF. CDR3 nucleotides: TGTGCCAGCAGCCAAGCTGGCGGTAGCTATGGCTACACCTTC.

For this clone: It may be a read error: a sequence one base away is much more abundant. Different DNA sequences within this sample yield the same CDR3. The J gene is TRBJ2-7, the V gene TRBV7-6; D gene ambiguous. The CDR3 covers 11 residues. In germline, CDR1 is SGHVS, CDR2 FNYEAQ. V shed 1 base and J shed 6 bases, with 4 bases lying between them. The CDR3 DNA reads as TGTGCCAGCAGCTTAGGGGCCGAGCAGTACTTC. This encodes CASSLGAEQYF.

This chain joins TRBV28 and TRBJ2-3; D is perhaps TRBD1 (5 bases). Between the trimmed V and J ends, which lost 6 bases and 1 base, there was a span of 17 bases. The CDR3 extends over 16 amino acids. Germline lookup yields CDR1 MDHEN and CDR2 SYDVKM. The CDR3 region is CASSRQRRGRTDTQYF. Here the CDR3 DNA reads TGTGCCAGCAGCCGCCAGCGAAGGGGCCGCACAGATACGCAGTATTTT.

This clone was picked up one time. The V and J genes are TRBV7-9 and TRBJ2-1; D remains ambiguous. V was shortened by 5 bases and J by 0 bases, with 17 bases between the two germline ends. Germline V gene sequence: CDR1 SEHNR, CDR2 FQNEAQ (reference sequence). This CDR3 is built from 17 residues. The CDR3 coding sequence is TGTGCCAGCAGCCTGCCAGGACGCAAGAGCTCCTACAATGAGCAGTTCTTC. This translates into CASSLPGRKSSYNEQFF.

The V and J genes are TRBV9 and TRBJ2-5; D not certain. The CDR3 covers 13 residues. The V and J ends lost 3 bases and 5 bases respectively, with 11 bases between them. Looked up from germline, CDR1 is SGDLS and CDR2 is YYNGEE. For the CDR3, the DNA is TGTGCCAGCAGCGAGGTCCTTGGGGAGACCCAGTACTTC. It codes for CASSEVLGETQYF.

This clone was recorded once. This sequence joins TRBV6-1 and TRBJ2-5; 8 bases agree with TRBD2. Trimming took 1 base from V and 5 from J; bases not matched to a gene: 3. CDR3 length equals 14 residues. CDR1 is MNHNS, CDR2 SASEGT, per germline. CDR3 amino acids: CASSEGAGVETQYF. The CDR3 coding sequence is TGTGCCAGCAGTGAAGGAGCGGGAGTGGAGACCCAGTACTTC.

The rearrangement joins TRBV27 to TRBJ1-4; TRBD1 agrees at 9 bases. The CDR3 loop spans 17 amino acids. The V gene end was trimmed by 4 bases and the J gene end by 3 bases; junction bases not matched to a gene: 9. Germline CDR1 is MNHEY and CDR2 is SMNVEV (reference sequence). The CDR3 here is CASSSRDRVYSNEKLFF. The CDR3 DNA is TGTGCCAGCAGTTCCCGGGACAGGGTTTATTCTAATGAAAAACTGTTTTTT.

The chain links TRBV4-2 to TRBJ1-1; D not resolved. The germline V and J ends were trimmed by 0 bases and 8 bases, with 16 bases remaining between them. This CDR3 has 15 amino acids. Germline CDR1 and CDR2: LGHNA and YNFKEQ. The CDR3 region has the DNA TGTGCCAGCAGCCAAGAATGGTCCAGAGGAAAGGAAGCTTTCTTT. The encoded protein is CASSQEWSRGKEAFF.

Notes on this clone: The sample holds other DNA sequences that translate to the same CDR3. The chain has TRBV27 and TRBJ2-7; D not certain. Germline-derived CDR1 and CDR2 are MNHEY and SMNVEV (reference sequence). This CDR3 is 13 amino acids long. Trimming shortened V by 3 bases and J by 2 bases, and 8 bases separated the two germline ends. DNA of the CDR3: TGTGCCAGCAGTTTCGGGTTAACCTACGAGCAGTACTTC. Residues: CASSFGLTYEQYF.

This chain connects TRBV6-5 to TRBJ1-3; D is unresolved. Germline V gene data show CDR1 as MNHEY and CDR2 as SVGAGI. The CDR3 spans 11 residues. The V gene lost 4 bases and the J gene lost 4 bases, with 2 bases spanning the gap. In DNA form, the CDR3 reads TGTGCCAGCAGTTGGGGAAACACCATATATTTT. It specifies CASSWGNTIYF.

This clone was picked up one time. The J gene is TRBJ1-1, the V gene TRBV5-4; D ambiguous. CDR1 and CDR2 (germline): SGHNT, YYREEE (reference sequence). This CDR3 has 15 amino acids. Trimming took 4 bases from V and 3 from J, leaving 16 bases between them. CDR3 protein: CASSPFVIGDTEAFF. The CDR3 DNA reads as TGTGCCAGCAGCCCATTCGTCATCGGGGACACTGAAGCTTTCTTT.

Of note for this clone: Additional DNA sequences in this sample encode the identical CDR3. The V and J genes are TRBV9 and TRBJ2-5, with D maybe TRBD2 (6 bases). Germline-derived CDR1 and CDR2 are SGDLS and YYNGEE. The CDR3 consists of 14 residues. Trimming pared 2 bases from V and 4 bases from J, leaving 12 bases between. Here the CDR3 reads CASSVGGVGETQYF. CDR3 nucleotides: TGTGCCAGCAGCGTCGGGGGAGTTGGAGAGACCCAGTACTTC.

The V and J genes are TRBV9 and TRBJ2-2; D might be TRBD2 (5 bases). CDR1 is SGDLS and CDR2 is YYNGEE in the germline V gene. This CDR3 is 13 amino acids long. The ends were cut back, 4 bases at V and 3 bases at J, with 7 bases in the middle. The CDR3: CASSLGDTGELFF. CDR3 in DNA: TGTGCCAGCAGCCTCGGGGACACCGGGGAGCTGTTTTTT. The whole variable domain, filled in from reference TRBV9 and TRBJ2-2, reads DSGVTQTPKHLITATGQRVTLRCSPRSGDLSVYWYQQSLDQGLQFLIQYYNGEERAKGNILERFSAQQFPDLHSELNLSSLELGDSALYFCASSLGDTGELFFGEGSRLTVL.

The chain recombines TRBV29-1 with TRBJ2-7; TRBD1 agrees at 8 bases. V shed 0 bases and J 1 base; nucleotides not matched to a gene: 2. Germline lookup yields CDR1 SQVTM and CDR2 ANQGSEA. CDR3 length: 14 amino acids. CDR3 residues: CSVEERDRSYEQYF. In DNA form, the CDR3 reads TGCAGCGTTGAAGAAAGGGACAGGTCCTACGAGCAGTACTTC.

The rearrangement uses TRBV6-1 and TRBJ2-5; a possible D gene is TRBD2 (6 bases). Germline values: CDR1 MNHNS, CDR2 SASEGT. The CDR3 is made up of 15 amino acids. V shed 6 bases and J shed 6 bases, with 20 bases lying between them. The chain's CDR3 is CASSPPGGPGQTQYF. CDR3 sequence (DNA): TGTGCCAGCAGCCCGCCAGGAGGGCCCGGACAGACCCAGTACTTC.

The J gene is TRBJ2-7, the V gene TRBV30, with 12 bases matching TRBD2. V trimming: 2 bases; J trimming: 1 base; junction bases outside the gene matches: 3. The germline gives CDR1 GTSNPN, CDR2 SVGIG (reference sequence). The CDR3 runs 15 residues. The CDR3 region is CAWSMLAGGSYEQYF. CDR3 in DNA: TGTGCCTGGAGTATGCTAGCGGGAGGGTCCTACGAGCAGTACTTC.

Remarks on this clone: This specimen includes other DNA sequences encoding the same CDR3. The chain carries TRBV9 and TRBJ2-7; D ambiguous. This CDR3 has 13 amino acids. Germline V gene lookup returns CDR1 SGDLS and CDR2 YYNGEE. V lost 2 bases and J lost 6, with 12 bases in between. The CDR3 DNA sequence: TGTGCCAGCAGCGTTTGGGGTTCGGGCGAGCAGTACTTC. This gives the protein CASSVWGSGEQYF.

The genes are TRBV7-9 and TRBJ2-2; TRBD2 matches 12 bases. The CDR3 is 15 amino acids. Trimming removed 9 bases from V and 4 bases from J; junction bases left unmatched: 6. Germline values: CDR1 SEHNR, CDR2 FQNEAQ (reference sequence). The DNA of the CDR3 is TGTGCCAGACAACTAGCGGGAGGTGGCACCGGGGAGCTGTTTTTT. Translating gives CARQLAGGGTGELFF.